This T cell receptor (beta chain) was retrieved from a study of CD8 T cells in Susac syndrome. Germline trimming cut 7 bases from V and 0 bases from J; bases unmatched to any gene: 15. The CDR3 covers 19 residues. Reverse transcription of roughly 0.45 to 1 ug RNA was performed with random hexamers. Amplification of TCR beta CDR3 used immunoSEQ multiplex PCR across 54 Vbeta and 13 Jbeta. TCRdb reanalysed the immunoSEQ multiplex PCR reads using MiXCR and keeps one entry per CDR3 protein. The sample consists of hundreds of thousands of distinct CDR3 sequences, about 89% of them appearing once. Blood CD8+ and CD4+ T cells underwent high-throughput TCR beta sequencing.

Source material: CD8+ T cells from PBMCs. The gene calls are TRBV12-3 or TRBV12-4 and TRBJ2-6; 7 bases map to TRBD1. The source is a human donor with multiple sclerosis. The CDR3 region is CASTEKGWTGNSGANVLTF. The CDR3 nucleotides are TGTGCCAGCACCGAAAAGGGTTGGACAGGCAACTCTGGGGCCAACGTCCTGACTTTC.